What follows are 10 T cell receptor beta chains derived from one specimen sequenced in a study of Graves' ophthalmopathy and Graves' hyperthyroidism. The sequenced template was RNA, covering the TCR beta CDR3 region. First-round RT-PCR with HTBI primers preceded a second-round multiplex PCR. Each CDR3 protein is one row after TCRdb ran MiXCR on the multiplex PCR reads. The sample holds about 700,000 distinct CDR3 sequences; over 40% are singletons and the top ten take 3.3%. The sequencing sample was made of peripheral blood. Receptors were obtained from an adult man with Graves' ophthalmopathy.

This clonotype was recorded a few times. The J gene is TRBJ2-2, the V gene TRBV11-2; no clear D gene. CDR1 is SGHAT and CDR2 is FQNNGV in the germline V gene. The ends were cut back, 1 base at V and 5 bases at J, with 8 bases in the middle. The CDR3 contains 14 residues. CDR3 DNA: TGTGCCAGCAGCTTAGTTCGATTAACCGGGGAGCTGTTTTTT. Amino acid sequence: CASSLVRLTGELFF. Full variable domain (remainder filled in from reference TRBV11-2 and TRBJ2-2): EAGVAQSPRYKIIEKRQSVAFWCNPISGHATLYWYQQILGQGPKLLIQFQNNGVVDDSQLPKDRFSAERLKGVDSTLKIQPAKLEDSAVYLCASSLVRLTGELFFGEGSRLTVL.

The gene calls are TRBV11-1 and TRBJ1-2; 10 bases are shared with TRBD1. Germline V gene sequence: CDR1 SGHAT, CDR2 FQDESV (reference sequence). This CDR3 contains 16 residues. J was trimmed by 6 bases and V by 8 bases; bases with no gene match: 15. Here the CDR3 reads CASSRTGTGVIHGYTF. The CDR3 coding sequence is TGTGCCAGCTCACGTACTGGGACAGGGGTTATTCATGGCTACACCTTC.

This clonotype showed up many times. V and J are TRBV7-9 and TRBJ1-1; tentatively, D is TRBD1 (5 bases). V was trimmed by 7 bases and J by 1 base, leaving 16 bases between them. Germline CDR1 SEHNR, CDR2 FQNEAQ (reference sequence). The CDR3 has 15 residues. CDR3 nucleotide sequence: TGTGCCAGCAACCCGACACGGACAACGAACACTGAAGCTTTCTTT. Its translation: CASNPTRTTNTEAFF.

Note on this clonotype: A read error may be the cause here, since a much bigger clone is one base away. The V call is TRBV20-1, the J call TRBJ2-5; unclear D gene. The germline gives CDR1 DFQATT, CDR2 SNEGSKA (reference sequence). This CDR3 region has 12 residues. The CDR3 loop is CSAQKYQEAQYF. Here the CDR3 DNA reads TGCAGTGCGCAGAAGTACCAAGAGGCCCAGTACTTC.

This chain connects TRBV5-1 to TRBJ2-7, with a tentative D call TRBD1 (6 bases). Germline V gives CDR1 SGHRS, CDR2 YFSETQ. This CDR3 spans 15 amino acids. Trimming removed 2 bases at V and 0 bases at J, with 12 bases between. Written as DNA, the CDR3 is TGCGCCAGCAGCTTTAACACAGGGAGCTCCTACGAGCAGTACTTC. It translates to CASSFNTGSSYEQYF.

The J gene is TRBJ1-5, the V gene TRBV10-3; tentatively, D is TRBD1 (5 bases). V lost 3 bases to trimming and J lost 2 bases, with 14 bases between them. Germline CDR1 is ENHRY and CDR2 is SYGVKD. CDR3 length: 16 residues. The CDR3 protein is CAISDRGQGGNQPQHF. CDR3 DNA: TGTGCCATCAGTGACCGAGGCCAAGGGGGCAATCAGCCCCAGCATTTT.

A remark on this clonotype: Its ends do not fully match the called genes, so a read error is possible. The gene calls are TRBV10-3 and TRBJ1-2, with D hard to call. Germline values: CDR1 ENHRY, CDR2 SYGVKD. CDR3 length: 14 amino acids. The CDR3 DNA follows: TGTGCCAGCAGTGCTACTGACACCGGGAGCGGCTACACCTTC. Translating gives CASSATDTGSGYTF.

This clonotype came up many times. V gene TRBV25-1 combines with J gene TRBJ2-7, with D perhaps assigned TRBD1 or TRBD2 (5 bases each). The CDR3 is made up of 11 amino acids. V lost 3 bases to trimming and J lost 6 bases, with 6 bases between them. Germline CDR1 MGHDK, CDR2 SYGVNS. CDR3 region: CASSEGVEQYF. The CDR3 nucleotides are TGTGCCAGCAGTGAGGGGGTCGAGCAGTACTTC.

This clonotype was detected once. The rearrangement joins TRBV24-1 to TRBJ2-1, with 8 nucleotides matching TRBD2. J lost 0 bases, V lost 6 bases, and 6 bases had no gene match. The germline CDR1 and CDR2 sequences are KGHDR and SFDVKD. This CDR3 spans 16 amino acids. The chain's CDR3 is CATSRSGKSSYNEQFF. The CDR3 bases are TGTGCCACCAGTCGTAGCGGGAAAAGCTCCTACAATGAGCAGTTCTTC.

A remark on this clonotype: The final CDR3 position lacks the conserved phenylalanine or tryptophan, pointing to a likely read error. CDR3 region: CASSYPSVSPYGYTL. As DNA, the CDR3 is TGTGCCAGCAGTTATCCATCGGTTAGCCCCTATGGCTACACCCTC. This chain links TRBV10-3 with TRBJ1-2; D gene unclear. The CDR3 totals 15 residues. The germline V gene encodes CDR1 ENHRY and CDR2 SYGVKD.